Listed below are T cell receptor beta chains from one sample, sequenced in a study of neoadjuvant anti-PD-1 for oral cavity cancer. Using immunoSEQ multiplex PCR, the repertoire was profiled, and TCRdb retains in-frame clones only, with some absent. The repertoire includes roughly 14,000 clones, about two thirds of them detected once, and roughly 2.9% sits in the top ten. The specimen comprised PBMCs, sampled after nivolumab (anti-PD-1) treatment. All receptors derive from a person between 40 and 79 years old with oral cavity squamous cell carcinoma. CDR3s include the opening cysteine and the closing phenylalanine or tryptophan. Each record gives: clone size, J gene, D gene, CDR3 length, V gene, CDR3 protein, CDR3 DNA. The D gene is left open where the match is weak. Rows give clone size only sometimes, using once, few, many, or a class for an expanded clone.

NA,TRBJ1-5,TRBD1,16,TRBV6-5,CASSSGQANSNQPQHF,TGTGCCAGCAGTTCAGGACAGGCTAATAGCAATCAGCCCCAGCATTTT
NA,TRBJ2-3,NA,13,TRBV6-6,CASSYLTADTQYF,TGTGCCAGCAGTTACTTGACGGCGGATACGCAGTATTTT
NA,TRBJ1-4,NA,13,TRBV10-3,CAISDVLNEKLFF,TGTGCCATCAGTGACGTGCTTAATGAAAAACTGTTTTTT
NA,TRBJ2-1,TRBD2,15,TRBV6-5,CASRTSGRAYNEQFF,TGTGCCAGCAGAACTAGCGGGAGGGCGTACAATGAGCAGTTCTTC
NA,TRBJ2-7,TRBD1,16,TRBV27,CASSLIVGQGYYEQYF,TGTGCCAGCAGTTTAATCGTGGGACAGGGCTACTACGAGCAGTACTTC
NA,TRBJ2-1,TRBD2,16,TRBV10-1,CASSESGGGSYNEQFF,TGCGCCAGCAGTGAGTCGGGGGGGGGCTCCTACAATGAGCAGTTCTTC
NA,TRBJ1-4,TRBD1,13,TRBV2,CASSLPTGLQLFF,TGTGCCAGCAGTCTTCCGACAGGGTTGCAACTGTTTTTT
NA,TRBJ2-7,TRBD1,15,TRBV5-1,CASRLGQISSYEQYF,TGCGCCAGCAGGTTGGGACAGATAAGCTCCTACGAGCAGTACTTC
NA,TRBJ1-1,NA,14,TRBV6-5,CASSYMQGRTEAFF,TGTGCCAGCAGTTATATGCAGGGGAGGACTGAAGCTTTCTTT
NA,TRBJ2-7,TRBD2,14,TRBV5-8,CASSLGRAIDEQYF,TGTGCCAGCAGCCTCGGGAGGGCCATTGACGAGCAGTACTTC
NA,TRBJ1-2,TRBD1,15,TRBV5-4,CASSSFTGADYGYTF,TGTGCCAGCAGCTCCTTCACAGGGGCGGACTATGGCTACACCTTC
NA,TRBJ2-7,NA,15,TRBV4-2,CASSQEVGRVGEQYF,TGTGCCAGCAGCCAAGAGGTGGGACGGGTCGGCGAGCAGTACTTC
NA,TRBJ1-1,NA,14,TRBV5-1,CASSLDTGNTEAFF,TGCGCCAGCAGCTTGGATACAGGGAACACTGAAGCTTTCTTT
NA,TRBJ2-7,TRBD1,13,TRBV7-9,CASRPGTAYEQYF,TGTGCCAGCAGACCCGGGACAGCCTACGAGCAGTACTTC
NA,TRBJ1-1,TRBD1,16,TRBV10-3,CAISAGTGKGDTEAFF,TGTGCCATCAGTGCCGGGACAGGCAAAGGGGACACTGAAGCTTTCTTT
few,TRBJ2-2,NA,14,TRBV2,CASREGPHTGELFF,TGTGCCAGCAGAGAGGGGCCCCACACCGGGGAGCTGTTTTTT
NA,TRBJ1-1,NA,11,TRBV2,CASGQMDEAFF,TGTGCCAGCGGACAGATGGATGAAGCTTTCTTT
NA,TRBJ1-2,NA,14,TRBV6-5,CASIGHKGEVGYTF,TGTGCCAGCATCGGACACAAGGGAGAGGTTGGCTACACCTTC
NA,TRBJ2-2,TRBD1,14,TRBV30,CAWNRQGVNGELFF,TGTGCCTGGAATCGACAGGGGGTTAATGGGGAGCTGTTTTTT
NA,TRBJ2-3,NA,12,TRBV30,CAWSSRPDTQYF,TGTGCCTGGAGTTCTCGGCCAGATACGCAGTATTTT
NA,TRBJ1-2,NA,16,TRBV4-1,CASSQDPGSFTRGYTF,TGCGCCAGCAGCCAAGATCCTGGCTCCTTTACGCGTGGCTACACCTTC
NA,TRBJ1-4,NA,16,TRBV5-1,CASSGGTDTTNEKLFF,TGCGCCAGCAGCGGAGGGACGGACACAACTAATGAAAAACTGTTTTTT
NA,TRBJ2-3,NA,14,TRBV5-6,CASSPVRGPDTQYF,TGTGCCAGCAGCCCGGTCAGAGGGCCAGATACGCAGTATTTT
NA,TRBJ1-1,NA,15,TRBV25-1,CASSAKTLPDTEAFF,TGTGCCAGCAGTGCAAAGACCCTTCCCGACACTGAAGCTTTCTTT
NA,TRBJ2-7,TRBD2,13,TRBV10-3,CAITPGLGYEQYF,TGTGCCATCACTCCCGGACTAGGCTACGAGCAGTACTTC
NA,TRBJ2-7,NA,16,TRBV19,CASSPPGTAGGYEQYF,TGTGCCAGTAGTCCTCCAGGCACTGCGGGTGGCTACGAGCAGTACTTC
NA,TRBJ2-7,TRBD2,15,TRBV9,CASSVVSGSPGEQYF,TGTGCCAGCAGCGTAGTCAGCGGGAGTCCTGGGGAGCAGTACTTC
NA,TRBJ2-7,TRBD2,13,TRBV30,CAWKAGGPHEQYF,TGTGCCTGGAAGGCGGGAGGGCCCCACGAGCAGTACTTC
NA,TRBJ2-7,TRBD2,16,TRBV6-5,CASSYSNSGGGYEQYF,TGTGCCAGCAGTTACTCCAATAGCGGGGGCGGCTACGAGCAGTACTTC
NA,TRBJ2-1,TRBD2,16,TRBV5-1,CASSLVGGTSYNEQFF,TGCGCCAGCAGCTTGGTAGGCGGGACTAGCTACAATGAGCAGTTCTTC
NA,TRBJ1-5,NA,15,TRBV10-3,CAISELDGSNQPQHF,TGTGCCATCAGTGAGTTGGACGGTAGCAATCAGCCCCAGCATTTT
once,TRBJ1-5,TRBD1,16,TRBV4-1,CASSQDGDSNNQPQHF,TGCGCCAGCAGCCAAGATGGGGACAGTAACAATCAGCCCCAGCATTTT
NA,TRBJ2-5,TRBD1,16,TRBV29-1,CSVEEGMTGVQETQYF,TGCAGCGTTGAAGAGGGGATGACAGGGGTCCAAGAGACCCAGTACTTC
NA,TRBJ1-1,NA,13,TRBV5-1,CASRRDMNTEAFF,TGCGCCAGCAGGCGGGACATGAACACTGAAGCTTTCTTT
NA,TRBJ1-3,NA,15,TRBV6-5,CASNTWEISGNTIYF,TGTGCCAGCAATACTTGGGAGATCTCTGGAAACACCATATATTTT
NA,TRBJ1-5,NA,13,TRBV7-3,CASSLNSNQPQHF,TGTGCCAGCAGCTTAAATTCTAATCAGCCCCAGCATTTT
few,TRBJ2-7,TRBD2,13,TRBV5-1,CASSASGAHEQYF,TGCGCCAGCAGCGCTAGCGGAGCCCACGAGCAGTACTTC
NA,TRBJ1-5,NA,16,TRBV19,CASSIGRFYQSQPQHF,TGTGCCAGTAGTATTGGACGGTTTTATCAGAGTCAGCCCCAGCATTTT
NA,TRBJ2-6,NA,15,TRBV5-4,CASSQGAPGANVLTF,TGTGCCAGCAGCCAAGGGGCCCCTGGGGCCAACGTCCTGACTTTC
NA,TRBJ2-2,NA,16,TRBV4-1,CASSHTPRIEAGELFF,TGCGCCAGCAGCCATACACCTAGAATTGAGGCCGGGGAGCTGTTTTTT
NA,TRBJ1-2,NA,15,TRBV6-1,CASSELSRDLSGYTF,TGTGCCAGCAGTGAGCTGTCTCGGGACCTTTCAGGCTACACCTTC
few,TRBJ1-4,NA,15,TRBV9,CASSVGPGMDEKLFF,TGTGCCAGCAGCGTAGGCCCCGGGATGGATGAAAAACTGTTTTTT